This T cell receptor (beta chain) is drawn from a study of molecular identifiers for immune sequencing clone quantification. Whole-study results and caveats: Clones of above 20 RNA copies carried over 97% of effector molecules; in naive cells they carried under 1%.

Losses at the gene ends were 11 bases for V and 0 bases for J; bases not matched to a gene: 9. Germline CDR1 reads SEHNR; CDR2 reads FQNEAQ (reference sequence). There are 16 residues in the CDR3. In the sort, naive CD8 T cells were defined as CD8+CD4-CCR7+CD45RA+. Previously described methods with listed TCR primers produced the bulk TCR libraries. In TCRdb, the PCR reads were re-called with MiXCR into one record per CDR3 protein. This table holds about 510,000 distinct CDR3 sequences, around a fifth found once. This clonotype has just a few counts. Its antigen remains unidentified. The sample was naive CD8+ T cells from blood, with Jurkat cell RNA spiked in. This sample's subset: FACS-sorted CD8+CD4-CCR7+CD45RA+ naive T cells. J is TRBJ2-3 and V is TRBV7-9; TRBD2 agrees at 12 bases. The sequence came from a human donor in good health. Some libraries in this study had Jurkat cell RNA spiked in. CDR3 protein: CAGKLAGGRSTDTQYF. Here the CDR3 DNA reads TGTGCCGGAAAACTAGCGGGGGGACGTAGCACAGATACGCAGTATTTT.